Below are 27 T cell receptor delta chains sequenced from a single sample in a study of gamma delta lymphoproliferative disorders and STAT genes. Genomic DNA from isolated PBMCs served as the sequencing template. TCRdb re-called the multiplex PCR reads using CATT. Found here are roughly 930 delta-chain clones, approximately 1.5% of them singletons; the top ten hold approximately 80%. What was sequenced was blood. All receptors come from a human donor in good health.

This clone has a handful of counts. The protein held in TCRdb is that of a much larger clone and does not match this DNA's translation at residue 16, likely because of a read error; the protein shown is translated from the DNA. The J gene is TRDJ1, the V gene TRDV1; tentatively, D is TRDD3 (6 bases). CDR1 is TSWWSYY and CDR2 is QGS in the germline V gene. There are 22 residues in the CDR3. Trimming shortened V by 2 bases and J by 1 base, and 32 bases separated the two germline ends. This chain's CDR3 is CALGEKKGVHSRLGRCTDKLIF. The DNA for the CDR3 is TGTGCTCTTGGGGAAAAGAAAGGAGTCCACAGTAGGCTGGGGCGGTGCACCGATAAACTCATCTTT.

A note on this clone: The amino acid sequence in TCRdb belongs to a much larger clone and departs from this DNA's translation at residue 11, likely a sequencing read error; the sequence shown is translated from the DNA. The chain recombines TRDV3 with TRDJ1; D possibly corresponds to TRDD3 (5 bases). This CDR3 is 20 amino acids long. Germline loops: CDR1 TVYSNPD, CDR2 GDNSRS (reference sequence). Trimming removed 5 bases from V and 1 base from J, with 35 bases in between. CDR3 nucleotides: TGTGCCGCCTGGGAATTCCCAGGGGTGGGGTATACGTCTTTCACCGATAAACTCATCTTT. Translating gives CAAWEFPGVGYTSFTDKLIF.

To note about this clone: Given a far larger clone just one base away, this is likely a sequencing read error. The same CDR3 can be traced to other DNA sequences in this sample. The genes are TRDV1 and TRDJ1; 12 bases align to TRDD3. Germline-derived CDR1 and CDR2 are TSWWSYY and QGS. CDR3 length: 20 amino acids. The DNA for the CDR3 is TGTGCCCTTGGGTTCCCATCCTTCGGTCTGGGGGATACGCGAACCGATAAACTCATCTTT. It translates to CALGFPSFGLGDTRTDKLIF.

Regarding this clone: For this DNA, TCRdb reports the protein of a much larger clone, which diverges at residue 11, most likely from a read error; the protein presented here is translated directly from the DNA. The gene calls are TRDV1 and TRDJ1; the D gene is possibly TRDD2 (5 bases). Germline CDR1 and CDR2: TSWWSYY and QGS. The CDR3 runs to 18 residues. Between the trimmed V and J ends, which lost 2 bases and 0 bases, there was a span of 19 bases. The chain's CDR3 is CALGERRGFLNYTDKLIF. In nucleotides, the CDR3 is TGTGCTCTTGGGGAAAGAAGAGGGTTCCTTAACTACACCGATAAACTCATCTTT.

This clone was seen only a few times. A far more abundant clone sits one base away, making this likely a read error. The gene calls are TRDV1 and TRDJ4; a weak D match, TRDD3 (5 bases). Germline CDR1 is TSWWSYY and CDR2 is QGS. V was shortened by 6 bases and J by 3 bases, with 23 bases between the two germline ends. The CDR3 contains 16 residues. The CDR3 DNA sequence: TGTGCTCTTGGTTTCAAATTACTGGAGGATTCTGGACCCCTGATCTTT. It encodes CALGFKLLEDSGPLIF.

A note on this clone: With a far larger clone one base away, a read error is the likely cause. Other DNA sequences in this specimen translate into the identical CDR3. This chain connects TRDV3 to TRDJ1; 7 bases match TRDD3. This CDR3 has 19 residues. CDR1 is TVYSNPD, CDR2 GDNSRS, per germline (reference sequence). With 2 bases clipped from V and 0 bases from J, the junction kept 21 bases outside the gene matches. CDR3 coding DNA: TGTGCCTTTCAGGTTGTTGGAACTGGGGATCAGGAGTACACCGATAAACTCATCTTT. Translating it yields CAFQVVGTGDQEYTDKLIF. The whole variable domain, remainder taken from reference TRDV3 and TRDJ1, is CDKVTQSSPDQTVASGSEVVLLCTYDTVYSNPDLFWYRIRPDYSFQFVFYGDNSRSEGADFTQGRFSVKHILTQKAFHLVISPVRTEDSATYYCAFQVVGTGDQEYTDKLIFGKGTRVTVEP.

Comment on this clone: TCRdb assigns this DNA the protein of a much larger clone, which departs from its translation at residue 4; this likely reflects a read error, and the protein shown comes from translating the DNA. CDR3 nucleotides: TGTGCCTGTAACCCGCTTCGGCCAGGTACTCGTTCATACACCGATAAACTCATCTTT. Translation gives CACNPLRPGTRSYTDKLIF. The chain couples TRDV2 to TRDJ1, with D uncertain. The CDR3 totals 19 residues. Germline CDR1 is GEAIGNYY and CDR2 is EKD. Trimming left V 6 bases short and J 0 bases short, with 28 bases between.

Details on this clone: It differs at one base from a far larger clone, so likely a read error. Other DNA sequences within the sample encode an identical CDR3. V gene TRDV3 combines with J gene TRDJ1; 9 bases are a match to TRDD3. The junction had 19 bases not matched to a gene; V was cut back by 5 bases and J by 3 bases. Germline V gene sequence: CDR1 TVYSNPD, CDR2 GDNSRS (reference sequence). The CDR3 consists of 17 residues. The CDR3 spells CAPFYWGTLNGADKLIF. In DNA form, the CDR3 reads TGTGCCCCCTTCTACTGGGGGACGCTTAATGGGGCCGATAAACTCATCTTT. The full variable domain, in which reference TRDV3 and TRDJ1 provide the parts outside the CDR3, is CDKVTQSSPDQTVASGSEVVLLCTYDTVYSNPDLFWYRIRPDYSFQFVFYGDNSRSEGADFTQGRFSVKHILTQKAFHLVISPVRTEDSATYYCAPFYWGTLNGADKLIFGKGTRVTVEP.

In its sample, this clone was seen many times. TCRdb records a much larger clone's protein for this DNA, with a difference at residue 6 that likely arises from a read error; the protein given is the translation of the DNA. V usage is TRDV2 and J usage is TRDJ1; no reliable D call. The CDR3 totals 19 residues. The V gene lost 0 bases and the J gene lost 1 base, with 23 bases spanning the gap. CDR1 and CDR2 (germline): GEAIGNYY, EKD. In DNA, the CDR3 is TGTGCCTGTGACACCATTGGTGCGGATTACGGCTCTTCCACCGATAAACTCATCTTT. Residues: CACDTIGADYGSSTDKLIF.

Concerning this clone: This probably arose from a read error, given a far larger clone one base away. Other DNA sequences from this sample encode an identical CDR3 as well. The rearrangement links TRDV1 to TRDJ1; 9 bases are shared with TRDD3. Germline V lookup: CDR1 TSWWSYY, CDR2 QGS. The CDR3 consists of 23 residues. V was clipped by 5 bases and J by 0 bases; unmatched bases: 28. CDR3 sequence: CALGRPRSYLHLDGGYYTDKLIF. CDR3 nucleotide sequence: TGTGCTCTTGGGAGGCCTAGAAGCTATCTCCACCTGGACGGGGGATACTACACCGATAAACTCATCTTT.

Turning to this clone: The TCRdb protein, from a much larger clone, departs from this DNA's translation at residue 10, likely by read error; the protein shown derives from the DNA. This sequence joins TRDV2 and TRDJ1; 7 bases are shared with TRDD3. CDR1 and CDR2 (germline): GEAIGNYY, EKD. Trimming took 3 bases from V and 3 from J; bases not matched to a gene: 15. The CDR3 runs to 17 residues. CDR3: CACDGPGDDLFADKLIF. CDR3 sequence (DNA): TGTGCCTGTGACGGCCCGGGGGATGATCTTTTCGCCGATAAACTCATCTTT.

This clone was seen a handful of times. This likely reflects a read error, since a far larger clone is one base away. The sample has other DNA sequences that encode this CDR3 too. The chain recombines TRDV3 with TRDJ1; no definite D call. The CDR3 loop spans 10 amino acids. The germline CDR1 and CDR2 sequences are TVYSNPD and GDNSRS (reference sequence). The CDR3 nucleotides read TGTGCCTTCGACACCGATAAACTCATTTTT. Its translation is CAFDTDKLIF.

This clone was detected many times. Given a far larger clone just one base away, this is likely a sequencing read error. Additional DNA sequences in this sample encode the identical CDR3. The V and J genes are TRDV2 and TRDJ1; a possible D gene is TRDD2 (5 bases). This CDR3 has 19 residues. Looked up from germline, CDR1 is GEAIGNYY and CDR2 is EKD. The CDR3 DNA reads TGTGCCTGTGACACCGTTGGTGCGGATTACGGCTCTTCCACCGACAAACTCATCTTT. Protein product: CACDTVGADYGSSTDKLIF.

This clone turned up a few times. This DNA translates differently at residue 9 from the TCRdb protein, which is that of a much larger clone; a read error is likely, and the protein shown is the DNA's own translation. The chain is built from TRDV1 and TRDJ1; 12 nucleotides line up with TRDD3. CDR1 TSWWSYY and CDR2 QGS come from the germline V gene. V was pared by 2 bases and J by 3 bases, with 25 bases of the junction left unmatched. The CDR3 extends over 23 amino acids. The CDR3 sequence: CALGEVGPGKTGGYRYSADKLIF. DNA of the CDR3: TGTGCTCTTGGGGAAGTTGGGCCTGGTAAGACTGGGGGATACAGATATTCGGCCGATAAACTCATCTTT.

This clone was observed many times. TCRdb's listed protein matches a much larger clone and diverges from this DNA's translation at residue 8, likely through a read error; the protein shown comes from the DNA. The rearrangement links TRDV2 to TRDJ1; no clear D gene. The V end was cut by 3 bases, the J end by 0 bases, with 25 bases between. The germline CDR1 and CDR2 sequences are GEAIGNYY and EKD. The CDR3 is 19 residues long. The CDR3 region is CACDPLRLGTRSYTDKLIF. CDR3 nucleotide sequence: TGTGCCTGTGACCCGCTTCGGCTAGGTACTCGTTCATACACCGATAAACTCATCTTT.

Comment on this clone: This DNA translates differently at residue 8 from the TCRdb protein, which is that of a much larger clone; a read error is likely, and the protein shown is the DNA's own translation. The chain carries TRDV1 and TRDJ1; 9 bases map to TRDD3. J was trimmed by 3 bases and V by 1 base; bases with no gene match: 15. Per germline, CDR1 TSWWSYY and CDR2 QGS. There are 19 residues in the CDR3. CDR3 in amino acids: CALGEQFPPGDTGADKLIF. CDR3 in DNA: TGTGCTCTTGGGGAACAATTCCCACCGGGGGATACCGGAGCCGATAAACTCATCTTT.

With regard to this clone: TCRdb's listed protein matches a much larger clone and diverges from this DNA's translation at residue 7, likely through a read error; the protein shown comes from the DNA. The chain has TRDV1 and TRDJ1; 8 positions match TRDD3. Germline-derived CDR1 and CDR2 are TSWWSYY and QGS. This CDR3 has 24 amino acids. Trimming cost V 2 bases and J 0 bases; bases outside gene matches: 29. The CDR3 DNA reads as TGTGCTCTTGGGGAAGGGTCTTCCACCAAATGGGGGATTCGTGGGGGGTCGTACACCGATAAACTCATCTTT. This codes for CALGEGSSTKWGIRGGSYTDKLIF.

This clone turned up a few times. This sequence is one base from a far larger clone and is likely a read error. The chain combines TRDV1 with TRDJ1; D might be TRDD2 or TRDD3, each matching 7 bases. In germline, CDR1 is TSWWSYY, CDR2 QGS. There are 21 residues in the CDR3. V was pared by 4 bases and J by 0 bases, with 30 bases between. As DNA, the CDR3 is TGTGCTCTTGGGGGCAGGCTTTCCTACCCTCACTGGGGCCCCTACACCGATAAACTCATCTTT. It encodes CALGGRLSYPHWGPYTDKLIF.

The table lists this clone with a few counts. This likely stems from a read error, as it lies one base from a far larger clone. This sample includes further DNA sequences coding for the same CDR3. The CDR3 DNA reads as TGTGCTCTTGGGGAACAATTCCTACCGGGGGATACCGGGGCCGATAAACTCATCTTT. It yields the protein CALGEQFLPGDTGADKLIF. The chain recombines TRDV1 with TRDJ1; the match to TRDD3 covers 9 bases. The CDR3 length is 19 residues. Losses at the gene ends were 1 base for V and 3 bases for J; bases not matched to a gene: 15. Germline CDR1 reads TSWWSYY; CDR2 reads QGS.

This clone has only a few counts. The TCRdb protein, from a much larger clone, departs from this DNA's translation at residue 8, likely by read error; the protein shown derives from the DNA. Other nucleotide sequences from this sample produce the same CDR3. The chain uses TRDV2 and TRDJ1; D uncertain. Germline V gene sequence: CDR1 GEAIGNYY, CDR2 EKD. The CDR3 extends over 19 amino acids. V lost 3 bases and J lost 0, with 25 bases in between. For the CDR3, the DNA is TGTGCCTGTGACCCGCTTCGGCAAGGTACTCGTTCATACACCGATAAACTCATCTTT. Translation: CACDPLRQGTRSYTDKLIF.

With respect to this clone: Given a far larger clone just one base away, this is likely a sequencing read error. The sample carries other DNA sequences with the same CDR3. The rearrangement uses TRDV1 and TRDJ1; the D call may be TRDD1 or TRDD3 (5 bases each). Germline loops: CDR1 TSWWSYY, CDR2 QGS. There are 17 residues in the CDR3. V lost 1 base and J lost 2, with 17 bases in between. The CDR3 spells CALGERPRGIGTDKLIF. CDR3 sequence (DNA): TGTGCTCTTGGGGAACGCCCACGGGGAATAGGTACCGATAAACTCATCTTT.

This clone was detected a few times. The protein in TCRdb stems from a much larger clone and differs at residue 10 from this DNA's translation, likely a read error; here the protein is translated from the DNA. This chain joins TRDV2 and TRDJ1, with D perhaps matching TRDD3 (6 bases). V gave up 0 bases and J gave up 1 base, with 20 bases separating them. Germline loops: CDR1 GEAIGNYY, CDR2 EKD. The CDR3 consists of 18 residues. Here the CDR3 reads CACDTVPLGLLGTDKLIF. The CDR3 coding sequence is TGTGCCTGTGACACCGTTCCGCTGGGGTTATTGGGCACCGATAAACTCATCTTT.

This clone is labeled as medium-sized. This is likely an artifact of a read error, given a far larger clone one base away. As DNA, the CDR3 is TGTGCCCGTGACCCGCTTCGGCCAGGTACTCGTTCATACACCGATAAACTCATCTTT. It encodes CARDPLRPGTRSYTDKLIF. This chain connects TRDV2 to TRDJ1; D not certain. The germline V gene has CDR1 GEAIGNYY and CDR2 EKD. This CDR3 has 19 residues.

This clone was observed a few times. With only one base between it and a far larger clone, this is likely a read error. This specimen includes other DNA sequences encoding the same CDR3. The CDR3: CALGVPLLDTELTDKLIF. In DNA, the CDR3 is TGTGCTCTTGGGGTTCCTCTCCTAGACACTGAACTCACCGATAAACTTATCTTT. This chain connects TRDV1 to TRDJ1, with a weak D call TRDD2 (5 bases). This CDR3 is 18 amino acids long. CDR1 and CDR2 from the germline V gene are TSWWSYY and QGS.

A few counts support this clone. The protein in TCRdb stems from a much larger clone and differs at residue 16 from this DNA's translation, likely a read error; here the protein is translated from the DNA. In DNA form, the CDR3 reads TGTGCCTGTGACACTGGGGGATGGAAGTCCTGGGACACCCGACAGAGGTTTTTC. It yields the protein CACDTGGWKSWDTRQRFF. The J gene is TRDJ3, the V gene TRDV2; TRDD3 agrees at 8 bases. Germline lookup yields CDR1 GEAIGNYY and CDR2 EKD. The CDR3 is 18 residues long.

This clone was recorded a few times. The mismatch at residue 4 between this DNA's translation and the TCRdb protein of a much larger clone likely reflects a read error; the protein shown is translated from the DNA. V and J are TRDV1 and TRDJ1, with 8 bases matching TRDD3. This CDR3 has 17 amino acids. Germline values: CDR1 TSWWSYY, CDR2 QGS. CDR3 sequence reads: CALRERPRGIGTDKLIF. The CDR3 DNA follows: TGTGCTCTTAGGGAACGCCCACGGGGGATAGGTACCGATAAACTCATCTTT.

A remark on this clone: The TCRdb protein, from a much larger clone, departs from this DNA's translation at residue 8, likely by read error; the protein shown derives from the DNA. V gene TRDV1 combines with J gene TRDJ1; TRDD3 matches 9 bases. CDR3 size: 23 residues. CDR1 is TSWWSYY and CDR2 is QGS in the germline V gene. The junction had 28 bases not matched to a gene; V was cut back by 5 bases and J by 0 bases. The CDR3 bases are TGTGCTCTTGGGAGACCTAGAGGCTATCTCCACCTGGACGGGGGATACTACACCGATAAACTCATCTTT. It yields the protein CALGRPRGYLHLDGGYYTDKLIF.